What follows describes a single TCR beta chain. The antigen is undetermined. The CDR3 runs to 17 residues. Trimming removed 1 base from V and 3 bases from J, with 20 bases in between. Germline assignment: CDR1 SGHDT and CDR2 YYEEEE. The data are from a study of graft-versus-host responses after intestinal transplantation. Across the study: Every recipient had anti-thymocyte globulin induction and about three years of tacrolimus plus steroids. General study points: The marrow of recipients harbored GvH clones, and ileum or blood showed some of them first.

Repertoires were generated with immunoSEQ multiplex PCR, while TCRdb's copy carries only in-frame clones and drops some. This table has roughly 120,000 clones, 85% to 95% appearing once. This sequence joins TRBV5-6 and TRBJ2-7; either TRBD1 or TRBD2 may supply D (6 bases each). The clonotype comes from a human donor who received an intestinal transplant. This sample comprised unstimulated CD8+ T cells sorted from spleen or lymph node cells, obtained before intestinal transplant. As DNA, the CDR3 is TGTGCCAGCAGCTTGAACGCCCCTTGGGGGGCGAACTACGAGCAGTACTTC. It codes for CASSLNAPWGANYEQYF.